What follows are 21 T cell receptor beta chains derived from one specimen sequenced in a study of metastatic and nonmetastatic thyroid tumors. Thyroid surgery was preceded by no treatment in any patient. MiXCR re-clonotyped the PCR reads for TCRdb. The sample has 25,000 to 35,000 clones, 15% to 20% seen once. Sequencing input: blood. The origin of the receptors is a female donor with papillary thyroid cancer or a benign thyroid nodule (not recorded which). Some clones in this sample may be carry-over from other donors' samples.

The V gene is TRBV30, the J gene TRBJ1-6; D not resolved. The CDR3 spans 11 residues. Germline CDR1 reads GTSNPN; CDR2 reads SVGIG (reference sequence). V was pared by 5 bases and J by 9 bases, with 8 bases between. The CDR3 coding sequence is TGTGCCTGGCGTCTGGTTTCACCCCTCCACTTT. Translating gives CAWRLVSPLHF.

This clone was seen many times. The genes are TRBV11-2 and TRBJ2-7, with a weak D call TRBD1 (6 bases). CDR3 size: 14 residues. Between the trimmed V and J ends, which lost 4 bases and 5 bases, there was a span of 15 bases. Per germline, CDR1 SGHAT and CDR2 FQNNGV. DNA of the CDR3: TGTGCCAGCAGCTCTGCGACAGGCAGAGACGAGCAGTACTTC. It specifies CASSSATGRDEQYF.

This clone has at least ten counts. The gene calls are TRBV19 and TRBJ2-5; TRBD2 aligns across 13 bases. V shed 5 bases, J shed 5 bases, and the junction held 11 bases outside the gene matches. Germline V gene data show CDR1 as LNHDA and CDR2 as SQIVND (reference sequence). CDR3 length: 17 residues. The CDR3 region is CASSPNLGLAGWETQYF. In DNA form, the CDR3 reads TGTGCCAGTAGTCCGAACCTGGGACTAGCGGGATGGGAGACCCAGTACTTC.

In its sample, this clone was seen many times. This chain links TRBV5-1 with TRBJ1-6, with TRBD1 as a possible D gene (6 bases). V lost 4 bases to trimming and J lost 8 bases, with 13 bases between them. Germline loops: CDR1 SGHRS, CDR2 YFSETQ. The CDR3 length is 14 residues. As DNA, the CDR3 is TGCGCCAGCAGCCCGGAGGGGGGCGATTCACCCCTCCACTTT. The encoded protein is CASSPEGGDSPLHF.

The genes are TRBV6-1 and TRBJ2-7; 8 bases are shared with TRBD1. Germline CDR1 reads MNHNS; CDR2 reads SASEGT. The V segment lost 5 bases and the J segment 3 bases; nucleotides outside the gene matches: 6. This CDR3 region has 14 residues. CDR3 amino acids: CASSKYRGVYEQYF. The CDR3 region has the DNA TGTGCCAGCAGTAAGTACAGGGGGGTCTACGAGCAGTACTTC.

The chain uses TRBV4-1 and TRBJ2-5; 7 nucleotides line up with TRBD1. This CDR3 has 18 residues. CDR1 is MGHRA, CDR2 YSYEKL, per germline. The junction had 16 bases not matched to a gene; V was cut back by 1 base and J by 5 bases. The CDR3 spells CASSQAFLTGAVGETQYF. The CDR3 region has the DNA TGCGCCAGCAGCCAAGCCTTCCTCACAGGGGCCGTGGGGGAGACCCAGTACTTC.

This clone showed up just a few times. This chain uses TRBV28 with TRBJ1-5; a weak D match, TRBD1 (5 bases). The CDR3 is 15 amino acids. The germline gives CDR1 MDHEN, CDR2 SYDVKM. V was clipped by 4 bases and J by 10 bases, with 20 bases between them. The CDR3 region has the DNA TGTGCCAGCAGTTCGTCCAGGGTGGTGGATTATCCCCAGCATTTT. Residues: CASSSSRVVDYPQHF. The full variable domain, its missing parts supplied by reference TRBV28 and TRBJ1-5, is DVKVTQSSRYLVKRTGEKVFLECVQDMDHENMFWYRQDPGLGLRLIYFSYDVKMKEKGDIPEGYSVSREKKERFSLILESASTNQTSMYLCASSSSRVVDYPQHFGDGTRLSIL.

This clone was detected many times. The genes are TRBV7-2 and TRBJ2-1; TRBD2 matches 11 bases. This CDR3 has 13 amino acids. Germline assignment: CDR1 SGHTA and CDR2 FQGNSA. V was pared by 10 bases and J by 9 bases, with 8 bases of the junction left unmatched. CDR3 protein: CATQLAGVGEQFF. The CDR3 DNA is TGTGCCACCCAACTAGCGGGAGTTGGTGAGCAGTTCTTC. Looking up the rest from reference TRBV7-2 and TRBJ2-1 gives the full variable domain: GAGVSQSPSNKVTEKGKDVELRCDPISGHTALYWYRQSLGQGLEFLIYFQGNSAPDKSGLPSDRFSAERTGGSVSTLTIQRTQQEDSAVYLCATQLAGVGEQFFGPGTRLTVL.

On this clone: Different DNA sequences within this sample yield the same CDR3. V usage is TRBV24-1 and J usage is TRBJ2-1; 10 bases line up with TRBD2. Germline V gene sequence: CDR1 KGHDR, CDR2 SFDVKD. Germline trimming cut 10 bases from V and 10 bases from J; bases unmatched to any gene: 24. The CDR3 is made up of 18 amino acids. The CDR3 here is CATSPTGSFSGRAQEQFF. The CDR3 DNA sequence: TGTGCCACAAGCCCGACGGGGTCTTTCAGCGGGAGGGCCCAGGAGCAGTTCTTC.

By sample share, this clone is medium-sized. The chain links TRBV6-2 or TRBV6-3 to TRBJ2-7; TRBD2 matches at 13 bases. V lost 2 bases and J lost 5; bases outside the gene matches: 3. This CDR3 has 15 residues. Looked up from germline, CDR1 is MNHEY and CDR2 is SVGEGT. CDR3 nucleotide sequence: TGTGCCAGCAGTTACGGACTAGCGGGAGCCCACGAGCAGTACTTC. This gives the protein CASSYGLAGAHEQYF.

This clone came up many times. This chain connects TRBV20-1 to TRBJ2-4; no clear D gene. Germline loops: CDR1 DFQATT, CDR2 SNEGSKA (reference sequence). Trimming cost V 1 base and J 2 bases, with 15 bases left between them. The CDR3 loop spans 16 amino acids. CDR3 DNA sequence: TGCAGTGCTAGAGTACGGCCGATCTCGCCCAAAAACATTCAGTACTTC. Translated: CSARVRPISPKNIQYF.

Details on this clone: Being one base from a much bigger clone, this may be a read error. This chain links TRBV7-6 with TRBJ2-5; 8 nucleotides agree with TRBD1. Germline CDR1 reads SGHVS; CDR2 reads FNYEAQ. The CDR3 has 14 residues. This CDR3 is CARSLGAGGLTQYF. The CDR3 DNA follows: TGTGCCAGAAGCTTAGGGGCAGGGGGCTTGACCCAGTACTTC.

This chain connects TRBV11-2 to TRBJ2-7, with 14 bases fitting TRBD2. Germline V gene sequence: CDR1 SGHAT, CDR2 FQNNGV. The CDR3 loop spans 19 amino acids. With 1 base clipped from V and 6 bases from J, the junction kept 14 bases outside the gene matches. This CDR3 reads CASSLGCLKPGLAGVEQYF. The CDR3 DNA follows: TGTGCCAGCAGCTTAGGTTGTCTTAAACCGGGACTAGCGGGAGTCGAGCAGTACTTC.

J is TRBJ1-1 and V is TRBV3-1, with D perhaps TRBD1 (5 bases). This CDR3 is 13 amino acids long. Trimming removed 1 base at V and 7 bases at J, with 10 bases between. Germline assignment: CDR1 LGHDT and CDR2 YNNKEL (reference sequence). CDR3 coding DNA: TGTGCCAGCAGCCAAGTTTTCCAGGGTGAAGCTTTCTTT. Its translation: CASSQVFQGEAFF.

This clone was counted many times. V is TRBV6-2 or TRBV6-3 and J is TRBJ1-2; no clear D gene. The germline V gene has CDR1 MNHEY and CDR2 SVGEGT. The CDR3 has 14 amino acids. Trimming shortened V by 0 bases and J by 6 bases, and 11 bases separated the two germline ends. The CDR3 reads CASSYSTEGNGYTF. The DNA for the CDR3 is TGTGCCAGCAGTTACTCGACGGAGGGTAATGGCTACACCTTC.

This clone is deemed medium-sized. V is TRBV20-1 and J is TRBJ2-7; maybe TRBD1 (5 bases). V was trimmed by 4 bases and J by 3 bases, leaving 16 bases between them. CDR1 is DFQATT, CDR2 SNEGSKA, per germline (reference sequence). The CDR3 is 14 residues long. This CDR3 reads CSAKGLGRVYEQYF. Written as DNA, the CDR3 is TGCAGTGCTAAGGGGTTGGGCAGGGTCTACGAGCAGTACTTC.

Many counts were recorded for this clone. The chain recombines TRBV6-1 with TRBJ2-4; D could derive from TRBD1 or TRBD2 (7 bases each). The germline gives CDR1 MNHNS, CDR2 SASEGT. CDR3 size: 17 residues. The ends were cut back, 10 bases at V and 0 bases at J, with 22 bases in the middle. CDR3 residues: CATRGGEDGKAKNIQYF. DNA of the CDR3: TGTGCCACCAGGGGGGGGGAAGATGGAAAAGCCAAAAACATTCAGTACTTC.

This clone was seen many times. Additional DNA sequences in this sample encode the identical CDR3. This chain links TRBV12-3 or TRBV12-4 with TRBJ1-2; D is uncertain. The CDR3 is made up of 11 amino acids. Deletions cut 6 bases from V and 7 bases from J, with 9 bases between. The CDR3 loop reads CASSLRRGYTF. The CDR3 nucleotides are TGTGCCAGCAGCTTGCGGCGTGGCTACACCTTC.

This clone was counted ten times or more. The CDR3 DNA reads TGTGCCAGCAGTGAGGGACTCGAGCAGTACTTC. Encoded protein: CASSEGLEQYF. V gene TRBV6-4 combines with J gene TRBJ2-7; tentatively, D is TRBD2 (6 bases). Deletions cut 3 bases from V and 6 bases from J, with 6 bases between. CDR1 is MRHNA and CDR2 is SNTAGT in the germline V gene. The CDR3 spans 11 residues.

On this clone: This may be a read error: a much more frequent sequence differs by one nucleotide. The chain couples TRBV20-1 to TRBJ2-3, with D uncertain. Per germline, CDR1 DFQATT and CDR2 SNEGSKA (reference sequence). Trimming cost V 6 bases and J 5 bases, with 9 bases left between them. The CDR3 is 11 amino acids. CDR3: CSAHRVDTQYF. The CDR3 coding sequence is TGCAGTGCGCATCGAGTAGATACGCAGTATTTT.

This clone was seen a handful of times. A much bigger clone sits one base away, suggesting this may be a read error. CDR3 protein: CASRPRQSPERGGTTDTQYF. DNA for the CDR3: TGTGCCAGCAGACCCCGGCAGTCCCCTGAGCGGGGGGGCACCACAGATACGCAGTATTTT. The V call is TRBV28, the J call TRBJ2-3, with 10 nucleotides matching TRBD2. There are 20 residues in the CDR3. Looked up from germline, CDR1 is MDHEN and CDR2 is SYDVKM. V trimming: 6 bases; J trimming: 2 bases; junction bases outside the gene matches: 20. Looking up the rest from reference TRBV28 and TRBJ2-3 gives the full variable domain: DVKVTQSSRYLVKRTGEKVFLECVQDMDHENMFWYRQDPGLGLRLIYFSYDVKMKEKGDIPEGYSVSREKKERFSLILESASTNQTSMYLCASRPRQSPERGGTTDTQYFGPGTRLTVL.